One sample yielded the 25 T cell receptor beta chains listed below, sequenced in a study of OX40 agonist ivuxolimab in advanced cancers. This table comes from immunoSEQ multiplex PCR, and its TCRdb copy is limited to in-frame clones, with some not included. The repertoire includes roughly 66,000 clones, around 86% of them detected once, and about 0.4% sits in the top ten. The sample in question was CD4+ or CD8+ T cells sorted from blood, obtained in a trial of the OX40 agonist ivuxolimab. The receptors derive from an adult with an advanced solid tumor such as melanoma, head and neck, liver or kidney cancer.

V usage is TRBV6-5 and J usage is TRBJ2-7, with 7 bases aligning to TRBD1. Germline trimming cut 6 bases from V and 0 bases from J; bases unmatched to any gene: 8. The CDR3 runs 15 residues. Germline V lookup: CDR1 MNHEY, CDR2 SVGAGI. CDR3 sequence reads: CASSAGTANSYEQYV. CDR3 nucleotide sequence: TGTGCCAGCAGCGCCGGGACAGCTAACTCCTACGAGCAGTACGTC.

J is TRBJ1-6 and V is TRBV19; 8 bases map to TRBD1. The CDR3 loop spans 15 amino acids. The V gene end was trimmed by 4 bases and the J gene end by 5 bases; junction bases not matched to a gene: 4. Germline CDR1 is LNHDA and CDR2 is SQIVND (reference sequence). In DNA form, the CDR3 reads TGTGCCAGTAGTAGATCGGGACAGGATAATTCACCCCTCCACTTT. This gives the protein CASSRSGQDNSPLHF.

J is TRBJ1-5 and V is TRBV5-6, with D perhaps matching TRBD1 (5 bases). Trimming left V 4 bases short and J 3 bases short, with 11 bases between. Germline V lookup: CDR1 SGHDT, CDR2 YYEEEE. The CDR3 consists of 14 residues. This CDR3 reads CASSRWDPNQPQHF. The CDR3 bases are TGTGCCAGCAGCCGATGGGACCCCAATCAGCCCCAGCATTTT. The entire variable domain, with the rest obtained from reference TRBV5-6 and TRBJ1-5, is as follows: DAGVTQSPTHLIKTRGQQVTLRCSPKSGHDTVSWYQQALGQGPQFIFQYYEEEERQRGNFPDRFSGHQFPNYSSELNVNALLLGDSALYLCASSRWDPNQPQHFGDGTRLSIL.

The CDR3 loop is CASSVRQGPTSYEQYF. The CDR3 DNA sequence: TGTGCCAGTAGTGTCCGACAGGGACCCACCTCCTACGAGCAGTACTTC. The rearrangement uses TRBV19 and TRBJ2-7; 7 bases are shared with TRBD1. The CDR3 loop spans 16 amino acids. The germline V gene encodes CDR1 LNHDA and CDR2 SQIVND (reference sequence). The J segment lost 0 bases and the V segment lost 5 bases, leaving 10 bases of the junction unmatched.

J is TRBJ1-2 and V is TRBV27; 9 bases fit TRBD1. Germline V lookup: CDR1 MNHEY, CDR2 SMNVEV (reference sequence). The trim removed 6 bases at V and 6 bases at J, leaving 8 bases unmatched. The CDR3 has 14 residues. In nucleotides, the CDR3 is TGTGCCAGCAGGCAACAGGGGGCAAGGGATGGCTACACCTTC. Translating gives CASRQQGARDGYTF.

The chain combines TRBV5-6 with TRBJ1-2; TRBD1 might be the D (6 bases). The V end was cut by 3 bases, the J end by 5 bases, with 11 bases between. This CDR3 has 13 amino acids. Germline V lookup: CDR1 SGHDT, CDR2 YYEEEE. This CDR3 is CASSSQGLYGYTF. In nucleotides, the CDR3 is TGTGCCAGCAGCTCACAGGGACTGTATGGCTACACCTTC. The full variable domain, completed using reference TRBV5-6 and TRBJ1-2, is DAGVTQSPTHLIKTRGQQVTLRCSPKSGHDTVSWYQQALGQGPQFIFQYYEEEERQRGNFPDRFSGHQFPNYSSELNVNALLLGDSALYLCASSSQGLYGYTFGSGTRLTVV.

The chain has TRBV28 and TRBJ1-5, with D unresolved. The V end lost 3 bases, the J end lost 7 bases, and 16 bases lay between the germline ends. The CDR3 contains 15 residues. Germline assignment: CDR1 MDHEN and CDR2 SYDVKM. The CDR3 DNA reads TGTGCCAGCAGTTTCACAGCGGGGATGGGCCAGCCCCAGCATTTT. Translated, it gives CASSFTAGMGQPQHF.

This chain uses TRBV19 with TRBJ2-4; no clear D. CDR3 length: 16 amino acids. Germline CDR1 is LNHDA and CDR2 is SQIVND (reference sequence). Between the trimmed V and J ends, which lost 2 bases and 0 bases, there was a span of 11 bases. The CDR3 reads CASSIPNTPAKNIQYF. The CDR3 nucleotides read TGTGCCAGTAGTATACCAAACACGCCAGCCAAAAACATTCAGTACTTC.

V usage is TRBV7-8 and J usage is TRBJ1-1; D gene unclear. This CDR3 comprises 13 residues. Germline V gene data show CDR1 as SGHVS and CDR2 as FQNEAQ. Deletions cut 5 bases from V and 1 base from J, with 8 bases between. CDR3 sequence reads: CASSPTTNTEAFF. The CDR3, as DNA: TGTGCCAGCAGCCCAACAACGAACACTGAAGCTTTCTTT.

This sequence joins TRBV18 and TRBJ2-5; the match to TRBD2 covers 10 bases. Trimming took 3 bases from V and 1 from J; bases not matched to a gene: 2. The CDR3 has 15 amino acids. CDR1 is KGHSH, CDR2 LQKENI, per germline. The DNA for the CDR3 is TGTGCCAGCTCACCCCTAGCGGGGGCCCAAGAGACCCAGTACTTC. Translating it yields CASSPLAGAQETQYF.

The chain combines TRBV4-1 with TRBJ1-1, with 10 bases aligning to TRBD1. Germline lookup yields CDR1 MGHRA and CDR2 YSYEKL. Losses at the gene ends were 0 bases for V and 4 bases for J; bases not matched to a gene: 8. The CDR3 consists of 17 residues. The CDR3 nucleotides read TGCGCCAGCAGCCAAGACCTCATCCGGGACAGGGGCACTGAAGCTTTCTTT. Its translation is CASSQDLIRDRGTEAFF.

The chain recombines TRBV5-8 with TRBJ1-5; 9 nucleotides match TRBD1. Trimming at V came to 5 bases and at J to 6 bases, leaving 9 bases not matched to a gene. The germline CDR1 and CDR2 sequences are SGHTS and YDEGEE. This CDR3 is 15 amino acids long. Written as DNA, the CDR3 is TGTGCCAGCAGATCGGACAGGGGCTTGGGTCAGCCCCAGCATTTT. Protein product: CASRSDRGLGQPQHF.

CDR3 sequence (DNA): TGTGCCAGCTCACCAGACCGAGAGACCCAGTACTTC. It translates to CASSPDRETQYF. This sequence joins TRBV18 and TRBJ2-5; no firm D call. Between the trimmed V and J ends, which lost 2 bases and 4 bases, there was a span of 5 bases. There are 12 residues in the CDR3. Germline CDR1 is KGHSH and CDR2 is LQKENI.

This clone showed up just a few times. The chain combines TRBV19 with TRBJ1-2; TRBD1 matches 8 bases. The CDR3 loop spans 13 amino acids. With V trimmed by 7 bases and J by 5 bases, 6 bases remained unmatched. Germline loops: CDR1 LNHDA, CDR2 SQIVND (reference sequence). The CDR3 nucleotides read TGTGCCAGTACCCTGGACAGGGCTTATGGCTACACCTTC. Translated: CASTLDRAYGYTF.

In DNA form, the CDR3 reads TGTGCCAGCTGGACAGTGAACACCGGGGAGCTGTTTTTT. Encoded protein: CASWTVNTGELFF. The chain has TRBV6-5 and TRBJ2-2, with D tentatively TRBD1 (6 bases). CDR1 is MNHEY and CDR2 is SVGAGI in the germline V gene. Deletions cut 8 bases from V and 1 base from J, with 8 bases between. This CDR3 spans 13 amino acids.

The J gene is TRBJ1-2, the V gene TRBV6-1, with D hard to call. CDR1 and CDR2 (germline): MNHNS, SASEGT. Trimming shortened V by 2 bases and J by 5 bases, and 12 bases separated the two germline ends. The length of the CDR3 is 14 residues. The CDR3 DNA sequence: TGTGCCAGCAGTGAATTTATGTCAGAGTATGGCTACACCTTC. It specifies CASSEFMSEYGYTF.

V usage is TRBV5-3 and J usage is TRBJ1-4; tentatively, D is TRBD1 (5 bases). TRBV5-3 is labeled an ORF, and its function is uncertain. The CDR3 is made up of 14 amino acids. Trimming stripped 4 bases from V and 6 bases from J, with 13 bases between. The chain's CDR3 is CARSPTVGYEKLFF. The DNA of the CDR3 is TGTGCCAGAAGCCCGACAGTGGGATATGAAAAACTGTTTTTT.

This clone was counted only a few times. The genes are TRBV28 and TRBJ2-1, with D tentatively TRBD2 (7 bases). CDR1 is MDHEN, CDR2 SYDVKM, per germline. Trimming pared 7 bases from V and 6 bases from J, leaving 19 bases between. This CDR3 spans 15 amino acids. The CDR3, as DNA: TGTGCCAGCATCCCCCCCGGGGGGCGGGGCAATGAGCAGTTCTTC. This sequence encodes CASIPPGGRGNEQFF. The full variable domain, with the rest looked up from reference TRBV28 and TRBJ2-1, is DVKVTQSSRYLVKRTGEKVFLECVQDMDHENMFWYRQDPGLGLRLIYFSYDVKMKEKGDIPEGYSVSREKKERFSLILESASTNQTSMYLCASIPPGGRGNEQFFGPGTRLTVL.

The rearrangement uses TRBV10-2 and TRBJ2-7; D gene unclear. CDR1 WSHSY and CDR2 SAAADI come from the germline V gene. V gave up 0 bases and J gave up 5 bases, with 2 bases separating them. This CDR3 comprises 11 residues. CDR3 nucleotide sequence: TGCGCCAGCAGTGAGTCCGACGAGCAGTACGTC. Encoded protein: CASSESDEQYV.

V gene TRBV7-2 combines with J gene TRBJ1-2; D remains unclear. The germline V and J ends were trimmed by 5 bases and 4 bases, with 11 bases remaining between them. The CDR3 spans 13 residues. Germline V CDR1 and CDR2: SGHTA, FQGNSA. The CDR3 is CASSRSMGYGYTF. CDR3 nucleotide sequence: TGTGCCAGCAGCCGCAGTATGGGCTATGGCTACACCTTC.

The chain joins TRBV7-8 to TRBJ1-6; 11 bases line up with TRBD1. Losses at the gene ends were 5 bases for V and 7 bases for J; bases not matched to a gene: 4. The CDR3 is 15 amino acids. CDR1 SGHVS and CDR2 FQNEAQ come from the germline V gene. DNA for the CDR3: TGTGCCAGCAGCCCGAGGACAGGGGGCAATTCACCCCTCCACTTT. Residues: CASSPRTGGNSPLHF.

The CDR3 here is CASSPQAVMNTEAFF. In nucleotides, the CDR3 is TGTGCCAGCAGCCCTCAGGCGGTTATGAACACTGAAGCTTTCTTT. The gene calls are TRBV11-2 and TRBJ1-1; D is ambiguous. The CDR3 has 15 amino acids. The V gene's germline CDR1 is SGHAT and CDR2 FQNNGV. V was clipped by 5 bases and J by 0 bases, with 13 bases between them.

The chain uses TRBV28 and TRBJ2-3, with TRBD2 matching over 10 bases. This CDR3 region has 15 residues. The trim removed 2 bases at V and 6 bases at J, leaving 5 bases unmatched. Germline-derived CDR1 and CDR2 are MDHEN and SYDVKM. CDR3 loop: CASSLRAGGPDTQYF. CDR3 in DNA: TGTGCCAGCAGTTTAAGAGCGGGAGGGCCTGATACGCAGTATTTT. Based on the CDR3 plus reference TRBV28 and TRBJ2-3, the full variable domain is DVKVTQSSRYLVKRTGEKVFLECVQDMDHENMFWYRQDPGLGLRLIYFSYDVKMKEKGDIPEGYSVSREKKERFSLILESASTNQTSMYLCASSLRAGGPDTQYFGPGTRLTVL.

V and J are TRBV27 and TRBJ1-5; TRBD1 agrees at 7 bases. This CDR3 comprises 15 residues. The J segment lost 5 bases and the V segment lost 5 bases, leaving 9 bases of the junction unmatched. From germline, CDR1 is MNHEY and CDR2 SMNVEV (reference sequence). CDR3 sequence (DNA): TGTGCCAGCAGTCCCACGGGGACAGCCTATCAGCCCCAGCATTTT. This gives the protein CASSPTGTAYQPQHF.

This clone appeared once. The V gene is TRBV5-1, the J gene TRBJ1-1; tentative D call: TRBD1 (6 bases). V gave up 4 bases and J gave up 6 bases, with 19 bases separating them. CDR3 length: 15 residues. Germline loops: CDR1 SGHRS, CDR2 YFSETQ. DNA for the CDR3: TGCGCCAGCAGCCCTAGGACAGCCTCGGAAGCTGAAGCTTTCTTT. This sequence encodes CASSPRTASEAEAFF.